The clone carrying this T cell receptor beta chain was detected ten times or more. Its specificity is unknown. This specimen belongs to a study of T cells after yellow fever vaccination. For TCR, cDNA came from 5'RACE template switching, which added a universal primer site and UMIs. TCRdb independently ran MiXCR on the 5' RACE reads; one entry per CDR3 protein. Among more than 300,000 distinct CDR3 sequences listed, around 6.8% were seen once. Trimming pared 5 bases from V and 2 bases from J, leaving 14 bases between. Germline V gives CDR1 SGHRS, CDR2 YFSETQ. The CDR3 totals 15 residues. Findings of the study overall: A large majority of primary-vaccination clones showed up again after the booster (approximately 96% CD4, about 90% CD8). Abundant clonotypes from the bulk population could get into FACS-sorted repertoires as contaminants.

The chain employs TRBV5-1 and TRBJ2-1; a possible D gene is TRBD1 (5 bases). The sample in question was PBMCs, obtained roughly 47 days after the first yellow fever vaccination. The receptor's source is a man younger than 35 who received the YFV17D yellow fever vaccine. The CDR3 sequence: CASRKVGVPYNEQFF. Here the CDR3 DNA reads TGCGCCAGCAGGAAGGTAGGGGTGCCCTACAATGAGCAGTTCTTC.